The rows below give T cell receptor beta chains drawn from one sample of a study of blood T cell repertoires in COVID-19. Assay: immunoSEQ multiplex PCR; the TCRdb copy retains only in-frame clones and omits some. The table lists some 130,000 clones, 80% to 90% of them singletons, with approximately 2.3% in the top ten. Sequenced input: PBMCs or T cells enriched from blood (not recorded which). The receptors derive from a woman aged 50 to 60 who had recovered from COVID-19. Each CDR3 is given with its conserved first and last residue. Each record gives: D gene, J gene, V gene, CDR3 protein. A D gene is named only where the DNA matches it firmly.

>.|TRBJ1-6|TRBV5-4
CASSPNFSSYNLPLHF
>.|TRBJ1-6|TRBV4-1
CASSQVQNNSPLHF
>TRBD2|TRBJ2-1|TRBV19
CATSTSGGTNEQFF
>.|TRBJ1-1|TRBV2
CASGIQNTEAFF
>TRBD2|TRBJ2-7|TRBV6-5
CASSPTGGARVEQYF
>TRBD2|TRBJ2-7|TRBV11-1
CASSLLAGGISYEQYF
>TRBD1|TRBJ1-1|TRBV7-9
CASSHPGGTEAFF
>TRBD1|TRBJ1-2|TRBV5-1
CASSSSGTVNGYTF
>TRBD1|TRBJ2-2|TRBV24-1
CATSDPTGTGELFF
>TRBD1|TRBJ1-1|TRBV11-2
CASSWEQGATFF
>TRBD1|TRBJ2-2|TRBV19
CASSMRGPPGELFF
>.|TRBJ2-5|TRBV30
CAWRGGSRETQYF
>.|TRBJ2-6|TRBV2
CASGPNTGSSGANVLTF
>.|TRBJ1-2|TRBV19
CASKLTGAYGYTF
>TRBD1|TRBJ1-2|TRBV6-1
CASSPGTGADYTF
>TRBD1|TRBJ2-7|TRBV6-5
CASTRTGSGAYEQYF
>TRBD1|TRBJ1-4|TRBV18
CASSPWGQGAPNEKLFF
>.|TRBJ1-2|TRBV9
CASSVAGQGRGYTF
>.|TRBJ2-6|TRBV12-3/TRBV12-4
CASSLLGLNVLTF
>TRBD1|TRBJ1-1|TRBV5-1
CASSPITGGRVNLNTEAFF
>.|TRBJ2-7|TRBV6-5
CASSAPGHSYEQYF
>TRBD1|TRBJ2-1|TRBV18
CASSPPDRPNEQFF
>.|TRBJ1-2|TRBV14
CASSQTPQGRDYGYTF
>TRBD2|TRBJ2-3|TRBV2
CASTPSGGDTQYF
>TRBD1|TRBJ1-1|TRBV7-3
CASTKQGGYTEAFF
>TRBD1|TRBJ2-7|TRBV7-8
CASSFTGTAYYEQYF
>.|TRBJ1-3|TRBV5-1
CASSPRTDSGNTIYF
>.|TRBJ2-1|TRBV19
CATYPYSPSSYNEQFF
>TRBD1|TRBJ1-2|TRBV2
CASSEGQGAGNYGYTF
>TRBD2|TRBJ2-3|TRBV25-1
CASSETSGGADTQYF
>TRBD2|TRBJ2-7|TRBV7-2
CASSLGGGPLYEQYF
>.|TRBJ1-2|TRBV5-1
CASSLDTRDYTF
>.|TRBJ2-6|TRBV4-3
CASSQDYSSSGANVLTF
>.|TRBJ1-2|TRBV19
CASRLGQSYGYTF
>.|TRBJ2-3|TRBV7-9
CASSSDSDTQYF
>.|TRBJ2-5|TRBV7-3
CASSSNIQETQYF
>.|TRBJ1-2|TRBV5-5
CASIPLGVNYGYTF
>TRBD1|TRBJ2-2|TRBV6-5
CASSYSQGAGELFF
>TRBD1|TRBJ1-2|TRBV30
CARTGGDRAGGYTF
>TRBD1|TRBJ1-5|TRBV7-9
CASSPGQGADQPQHF
>TRBD1|TRBJ2-3|TRBV24-1
CATRAGGSDTQYF
>TRBD2|TRBJ2-5|TRBV3-1/TRBV3-2
CASSQEASGGQETQYF
>.|TRBJ1-1|TRBV10-2
CASSLDLNTEAFF